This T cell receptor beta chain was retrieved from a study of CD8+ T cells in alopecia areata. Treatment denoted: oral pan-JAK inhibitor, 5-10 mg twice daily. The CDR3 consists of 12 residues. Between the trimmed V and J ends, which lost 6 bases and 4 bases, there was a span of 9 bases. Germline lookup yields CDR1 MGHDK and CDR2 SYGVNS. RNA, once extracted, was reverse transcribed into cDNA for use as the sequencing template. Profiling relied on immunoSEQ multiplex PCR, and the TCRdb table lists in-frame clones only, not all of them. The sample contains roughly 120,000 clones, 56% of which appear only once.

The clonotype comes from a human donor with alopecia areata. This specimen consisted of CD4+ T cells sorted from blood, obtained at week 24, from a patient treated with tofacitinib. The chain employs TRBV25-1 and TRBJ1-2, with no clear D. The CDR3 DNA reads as TGTGCCAGCAGCTTAGGAGTCTATGGCTACACCTTC. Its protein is CASSLGVYGYTF.